A selection of T cell receptor beta chains follows, all from one sample in a study of blood T cell repertoires in COVID-19. Sequencing used immunoSEQ multiplex PCR; TCRdb keeps in-frame clones, though not all of them. The data contain 150,000 or so clones, over 75% of them singletons. Material: peripheral blood. The source is a human donor in a cohort sampled during active COVID-19. CDR3s leave out the opening cysteine and the closing phenylalanine or tryptophan. Clone size is given for some rows only: seen once, a few or many times, or a class if the clone is expanded.

v_gene	abundance	j_gene	CDR3aa
TRBV9	.	TRBJ1-1	ASSVAVGDTEAF
TRBV14	.	TRBJ1-1	ASSRQTGRRNTEAF
TRBV3-1/TRBV3-2	.	TRBJ2-5	ASSQRAGGLETQY
TRBV14	.	TRBJ1-2	ASSQGAGPVGYT
TRBV6-1	few	TRBJ1-1	ASSELAGGYTKAF
TRBV20-1	.	TRBJ1-1	SGGRDTEAF
TRBV7-2	.	TRBJ1-2	ASTPPEGANYGYT
TRBV7-3	.	TRBJ2-5	ASSLGTLSETQY
TRBV20-1	.	TRBJ1-6	SAGPGQVLH
TRBV5-1	.	TRBJ1-2	ASSAGPDNYGYT
TRBV24-1	.	TRBJ2-1	ATSDPLKAGGREQF
TRBV7-3	.	TRBJ1-6	ASSRTGVNSPLH
TRBV19	.	TRBJ1-6	ASRNRQGNSPLH
TRBV4-3	.	TRBJ2-3	ASSPGLAGVGY
TRBV19	once	TRBJ2-5	ASRPTGVGETQY
TRBV11-3	.	TRBJ2-5	ASSSKRIAQETQY
TRBV9	.	TRBJ1-3	ASSEGQWNTIY
TRBV5-4	.	TRBJ1-1	ASSLGANTEAF
TRBV4-2	.	TRBJ1-5	ASSRTDRSNQPQH
TRBV11-2	.	TRBJ2-1	ASSSNMGSGSDEQF
TRBV24-1	.	TRBJ2-5	ATSDPPTSGQETQY
TRBV19	once	TRBJ1-1	ASSRPGLNTEAF
TRBV7-9	few	TRBJ2-2	ASSLEGARTGELF
TRBV5-1	.	TRBJ2-3	ASKGRVSTDTQY
TRBV2	.	TRBJ1-2	ASRSGQGYGYT
TRBV18	.	TRBJ2-6	ASSPMRGPGANVLT
TRBV4-2	.	TRBJ2-3	ASSQAGGAGSGRGGRQY
TRBV5-8	.	TRBJ2-3	ASSLGSGKTDTQY
TRBV5-1	.	TRBJ1-2	ASSEQGAVNYGYT
TRBV19	few	TRBJ1-3	ASISRTGPGNTIY
TRBV9	.	TRBJ1-3	ASSVGAQAASGNTIY
TRBV25-1	few	TRBJ2-3	ASSLGLAGALDTQY
TRBV6-5	.	TRBJ2-5	ASTRGGRETQY
TRBV18	.	TRBJ1-2	ASSPPTQTGGYT
TRBV6-1	.	TRBJ1-2	ASSVARSPLGYT
TRBV18	once	TRBJ2-7	ASSSTEYEQY
TRBV20-1	.	TRBJ2-5	SASWQTTVTQY
TRBV18	.	TRBJ2-1	ASSPRAGVQF
TRBV23-1	.	TRBJ2-2	ASSREREGPGELF
TRBV19	.	TRBJ1-5	ASSFETGGAMANQPQH
TRBV14	few	TRBJ2-3	ASSQSGIEQY
TRBV7-2	.	TRBJ2-3	ASTEGASRTDTQY
TRBV7-9	few	TRBJ2-2	ASSLTLSARTGELF
TRBV7-2	once	TRBJ2-5	ASSSLRETQY
TRBV13	.	TRBJ2-1	ASSRTSGTSAEQF
TRBV7-2	.	TRBJ2-7	ASSPSPGGEQY
TRBV6-1	.	TRBJ2-7	ASSVGLAGGVNYEQY
TRBV7-2	.	TRBJ1-2	ASSSPQNYGYT
TRBV19	.	TRBJ1-2	ASSPGTGSGYT
TRBV30	.	TRBJ1-2	AWSVGTGGLGYT
TRBV2	once	TRBJ1-1	ASSDGAGLGTEAF
TRBV7-9	.	TRBJ2-2	ASSSSGQARELF
TRBV19	.	TRBJ2-2	ASRDILAGQNTGELF
TRBV6-2/TRBV6-3	.	TRBJ2-1	ASSYWRPREQF
TRBV25-1	.	TRBJ1-1	AIISAAGKAF
TRBV6-2/TRBV6-3	many	TRBJ1-6	ASSYQGASAPLH
TRBV6-6	once	TRBJ1-1	ASSQLGFTEAF